A single sample gave rise to the 8 T cell receptor beta chains below, sequenced in a study of shared clonotypes between healthy human individuals. The protocol was immunoSEQ multiplex PCR, while the TCRdb copy is restricted to in-frame clones and leaves out a portion. The sample has about 560,000 clones, around 78% seen once. Sequencing was done on a sample of PBMCs. These receptor sequences come from a woman between 40 and 55 years old in good health. Some clones in this sample may be carry-over from other donors' samples.

V and J are TRBV6-6 and TRBJ2-7; TRBD2 is a possible D gene (6 bases). The germline CDR1 and CDR2 sequences are MNHNY and SVGAGI (reference sequence). This CDR3 contains 12 residues. The V end lost 2 bases, the J end lost 4 bases, and 6 bases lay between the germline ends. The CDR3: CASSYRGYEQYF. The CDR3 region has the DNA TGTGCCAGCAGTTACCGGGGGTACGAGCAGTACTTC.

This clone was detected only once. This chain connects TRBV28 to TRBJ1-5; possible D gene TRBD1, 5 bases. V was pared by 3 bases and J by 5 bases, with 11 bases between. This CDR3 spans 14 amino acids. Germline V gene sequence: CDR1 MDHEN, CDR2 SYDVKM. CDR3 sequence (DNA): TGTGCCAGCAGTTTGAGTCAAGGGGATCAGCCCCAGCATTTT. Residues: CASSLSQGDQPQHF.

This chain links TRBV5-6 with TRBJ2-7, with a possible D match to TRBD2 (6 bases). Germline lookup yields CDR1 SGHDT and CDR2 YYEEEE. The V gene lost 3 bases and the J gene lost 4 bases, with 14 bases spanning the gap. The CDR3 totals 14 residues. The CDR3 DNA reads as TGTGCCAGCAGCTACATTAGCGGAGAGTACGAGCAGTACTTC. Its protein is CASSYISGEYEQYF.

The V gene is TRBV7-3, the J gene TRBJ2-5, with TRBD1 identical over 9 bases. This CDR3 contains 16 residues. Germline trimming cut 5 bases from V and 0 bases from J; bases unmatched to any gene: 7. CDR1 SGHTA and CDR2 FQGTGA come from the germline V gene. The CDR3 bases are TGTGCCAGCAGCCTCCGGGACAGGGCTTACCAAGAGACCCAGTACTTC. The encoded protein is CASSLRDRAYQETQYF.

The J gene is TRBJ2-2, the V gene TRBV7-9; D ambiguous. V dropped 1 base and J dropped 6 bases, with 6 bases sitting between them. This CDR3 comprises 13 residues. Germline CDR1 SEHNR, CDR2 FQNEAQ (reference sequence). DNA for the CDR3: TGTGCCAGCAGCTTAGTCGTCTCCGGGGAGCTGTTTTTT. This sequence encodes CASSLVVSGELFF.

This sequence joins TRBV2 and TRBJ1-1; 10 bases line up with TRBD1. CDR1 and CDR2 (germline): SNHLY, FYNNEI. V gave up 6 bases and J gave up 3 bases; unmatched junction bases: 4. This CDR3 comprises 14 residues. Here the CDR3 reads CASRLGQGDTEAFF. As DNA, the CDR3 is TGTGCCAGCAGACTAGGACAGGGGGACACTGAAGCTTTCTTT. Full variable domain (rest looked up from reference TRBV2 and TRBJ1-1): EPEVTQTPSHQVTQMGQEVILRCVPISNHLYFYWYRQILGQKVEFLVSFYNNEISEKSEIFDDQFSVERPDGSNFTLKIRSTKLEDSAMYFCASRLGQGDTEAFFGQGTRLTVV.

This chain uses TRBV7-3 with TRBJ2-5; D may be TRBD2 (6 bases). The germline V and J ends were trimmed by 2 bases and 5 bases, with 9 bases remaining between them. The germline gives CDR1 SGHTA, CDR2 FQGTGA. This CDR3 comprises 13 residues. CDR3 region: CASSLFGRETQYF. CDR3 sequence (DNA): TGTGCCAGCAGCTTATTTGGGAGGGAGACCCAGTACTTC.

Comment on this clone: This is likely an artifact of a read error, given a far larger clone one base away. Here the CDR3 reads CASSTGAPRRDERYF. The CDR3 bases are TGTGCCAGCAGCACCGGGGCCCCAAGACGAGACGAGCGGTACTTC. The chain employs TRBV11-2 and TRBJ2-5, with D perhaps assigned TRBD1 or TRBD2 (5 bases each). Between the trimmed V and J ends, which lost 5 bases and 13 bases, there was a span of 26 bases. CDR3 length: 15 residues. From germline, CDR1 is SGHAT and CDR2 FQNNGV.